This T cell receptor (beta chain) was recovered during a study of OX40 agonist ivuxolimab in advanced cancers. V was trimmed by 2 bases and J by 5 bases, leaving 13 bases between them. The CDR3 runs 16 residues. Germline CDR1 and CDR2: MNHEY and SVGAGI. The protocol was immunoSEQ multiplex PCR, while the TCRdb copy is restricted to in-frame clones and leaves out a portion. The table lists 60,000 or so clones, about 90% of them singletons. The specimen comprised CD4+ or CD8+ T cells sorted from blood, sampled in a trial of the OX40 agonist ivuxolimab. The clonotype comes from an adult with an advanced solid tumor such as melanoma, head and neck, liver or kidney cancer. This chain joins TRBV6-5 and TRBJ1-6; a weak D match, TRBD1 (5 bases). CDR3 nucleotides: TGTGCCAGCAGTTACGAGTCAGGGTACGATAATTCACCCCTCCACTTT. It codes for CASSYESGYDNSPLHF.